What follows are 6 T cell receptor beta chains derived from one specimen sequenced in a study of metastatic and nonmetastatic thyroid tumors (TCRdb year 2020). Before undergoing thyroid surgery, none of the patients had been given any kind of treatment. The library was generated by PCR. For sequencing, an Illumina HiSeq 4000 was employed. TCRdb redid the processing of the public reads, applying fastp at Q25 and MiXCR, and retained in-frame beta chains. The sample table lists about 12,000 clones, roughly a quarter of them with a count of one. The ten largest clones represent roughly 60% of the sample. The sequenced material came from blood. The receptor set was obtained from a male donor with papillary thyroid cancer or a benign thyroid nodule (not recorded which). Some clones in this sample may be carry-over from other donors' samples.

The gene calls are TRBV6-5 and TRBJ2-1; 13 bases are a match to TRBD2. The CDR3 consists of 17 residues. Germline CDR1 MNHEY, CDR2 SVGAGI. The J segment lost 6 bases and the V segment lost 0 bases, leaving 5 bases of the junction unmatched. The CDR3 sequence is CASSYSILAGGPNEQFF. In DNA, the CDR3 is TGTGCCAGCAGTTACTCCATACTAGCGGGAGGGCCCAATGAGCAGTTCTTC.

This clone was counted at least ten times. The chain has TRBV12-5 and TRBJ2-5; a possible D gene is TRBD2 (5 bases). Germline-derived CDR1 and CDR2 are LGHNT and FRNRAP. The CDR3 runs to 13 residues. Deletions cut 11 bases from V and 2 bases from J, with 15 bases between. The CDR3 region is CASAGMGQETQYF. In DNA, the CDR3 is TGTGCTTCCGCCGGGATGGGACAAGAGACCCAGTACTTC.

This clone was detected a few times. The chain recombines TRBV6-1 with TRBJ2-7; D might be TRBD2 (5 bases). From germline, CDR1 is MNHNS and CDR2 SASEGT. The ends were cut back, 0 bases at V and 6 bases at J, with 6 bases in the middle. The length of the CDR3 is 12 residues. The CDR3 DNA is TGTGCCAGCAGTGAAGCCGGAGGCGAGCAGTACTTC. Translating gives CASSEAGGEQYF.

This clone has more than one count but fewer than ten. The chain joins TRBV12-5 to TRBJ1-5; D perhaps matches TRBD1 (5 bases). Germline CDR1 LGHNT, CDR2 FRNRAP. With 7 bases removed from V and 0 bases from J, the gap between germline ends came to 16 bases. This CDR3 has 16 residues. CDR3 in amino acids: CASALSGRDSNQPQHF. As DNA, the CDR3 is TGTGCTAGTGCCCTTTCGGGGCGAGATAGCAATCAGCCCCAGCATTTT. The full variable domain, completed using reference TRBV12-5 and TRBJ1-5, is DARVTQTPRHKVTEMGQEVTMRCQPILGHNTVFWYRQTMMQGLELLAYFRNRAPLDDSGMPKDRFSAEMPDATLATLKIQPSEPRDSAVYFCASALSGRDSNQPQHFGDGTRLSIL.

The table lists this clone with many counts. V is TRBV18 and J is TRBJ2-2; TRBD2 matches at 8 bases. The CDR3 runs to 16 residues. V dropped 2 bases and J dropped 2; count of bases not matched to a gene: 4. Germline V gives CDR1 KGHSH, CDR2 LQKENI. CDR3 residues: CASSPVAGGNTGELFF. CDR3 nucleotides: TGTGCCAGCTCACCAGTTGCGGGGGGAAACACCGGGGAGCTGTTTTTT.

In this sample, this clone turned up many times. The CDR3 does not end in the conserved phenylalanine or tryptophan, so this is likely a read error. It is unclear where the CDR3 begins or ends on the DNA, so no DNA is shown, and the CDR3 is as TCRdb lists it. The V call is TRBV12-3 or TRBV12-4, the J call TRBJ1-2; no check of the table's D call, TRBD1, against the DNA was made. The CDR3 region is 13 residues in length, termini included. The CDR3 loop is CASSRDRGGGHTL.